The clone carrying this T cell receptor beta chain was detected once. The record originates from a study of blood T cell repertoires in COVID-19. Unmatched junction bases numbered 9, after V lost 5 bases and J lost 2 bases. The CDR3 is 16 residues long. The V gene's germline CDR1 is LNHDA and CDR2 SQIVND (reference sequence). The data were produced by immunoSEQ multiplex PCR, yet TCRdb's version contains in-frame clones alone and is incomplete. The table lists about 190,000 clones, about 85% of them singletons, with 2.1% in the top ten. Sequencing input: peripheral blood. The V call is TRBV19, the J call TRBJ1-5; 7 bases are shared with TRBD1. This sequence was found in a man between 65 and 79 years old with active or convalescent COVID-19. The CDR3 region has the DNA TGTGCCAGTAGTTCCTCAGGGGGATGGGGCAATCAGCCCCAGCATTTT. It translates to CASSSSGGWGNQPQHF. Looking up the rest from reference TRBV19 and TRBJ1-5 gives the full variable domain: DGGITQSPKYLFRKEGQNVTLSCEQNLNHDAMYWYRQDPGQGLRLIYYSQIVNDFQKGDIAEGYSVSREKKESFPLTVTSAQKNPTAFYLCASSSSGGWGNQPQHFGDGTRLSIL.